The rows below give T cell receptor beta chains drawn from one sample of a study of T cells in Graves' hyperthyroidism and ophthalmopathy. Via MiXCR, TCRdb re-called the multiplex PCR reads, giving one row per CDR3 protein. In the table there are about 300,000 distinct CDR3 sequences, about an eighth of which are singletons. Sequenced sample: blood. Receptor source: a woman in her 30s with Graves' hyperthyroidism that later progressed to Graves' ophthalmopathy. CDR3s include the opening cysteine and the closing phenylalanine or tryptophan. A D gene is named only where the DNA matches it firmly. Only part of the rows carry a size: once, few, many, or a class if the clone is expanded.

>-|TRBV5-1|many|TRBJ2-2
TGCGCCAGCAGCTGGCCTACGGGTCGAATCGGCCCCGGGGAGCTGTTTTTT
CASSWPTGRIGPGELFF
>-|TRBV19|-|TRBJ2-7
TGTGCCAGTAGTATAGTCAACGGGTTCACCTACGAGCAGTACTTC
CASSIVNGFTYEQYF
>TRBD1|TRBV28|many|TRBJ1-5
TGTGCCAGCAGTGAGGGACAGGGACAGCCCCAGCATTTT
CASSEGQGQPQHF
>TRBD1|TRBV6-9|many|TRBJ1-1
TGTGCCAGCAGTTATTCACTGGGACAGCCCAGCACTGAAGCTTTCTTT
CASSYSLGQPSTEAFF
>TRBD2|TRBV7-9|-|TRBJ2-3
TGTGCCACCCTGAGGACTAGCGGGAGGGATACGCAGTATTTT
CATLRTSGRDTQYF
>-|TRBV20-1|many|TRBJ2-5
TGCAGTGCTCGCATCGAACAGGGTTTCCAAGAGACCCAGTACTTC
CSARIEQGFQETQYF
>-|TRBV27|-|TRBJ2-5
TGTGCCAGCAGCGAAGGGAAATGGAGGCTGCAACAAGAGACCCAGTACTTC
CASSEGKWRLQQETQYF
>-|TRBV4-3|few|TRBJ2-7
TGCGCCAGCAGCCAACTGGACAGCGGGTACGAGCAGTACTTC
CASSQLDSGYEQYF
>-|TRBV19|few|TRBJ2-7
TGTGCCAGTAGACCGGAGACAGGAGACTCCTACGAGCAGTACTTC
CASRPETGDSYEQYF
>-|TRBV5-4|many|TRBJ2-1
TGTGCCAGCAGCTTGGTAGTCGGGAACAGTGGTGCGCAGTTCTTC
CASSLVVGNSGAQFF
>-|TRBV7-9|-|TRBJ1-2
TGTGCCAGCAGCTTTTATACAGAGTATGGCTACACCTTC
CASSFYTEYGYTF
>TRBD2|TRBV11-2|few|TRBJ2-7
TGTGCCAGCAGCTTAGATAGTCTAGCGGGGGGACCCTACGAGCAGTACTTC
CASSLDSLAGGPYEQYF
>-|TRBV7-7|many|TRBJ2-3
TGTGCTAGCAGCTTAAGGTCGGGGACCACAGATACGCAGTATTTT
CASSLRSGTTDTQYF
>TRBD2|TRBV12-5|many|TRBJ2-3
TGTGCTAGTGGTAAACGACTAGCGGGAGATTTGTGGTCAGATACGCAGTATTTT
CASGKRLAGDLWSDTQYF
>TRBD1|TRBV18|many|TRBJ1-3
TGTGCCAGCTCCCAGGACAGGGTCGCCGGAAACACCATATATTTT
CASSQDRVAGNTIYF
>TRBD2|TRBV2|many|TRBJ2-2
TGTGCCAGCCACGAGCGGGAGGGCGCCGGGGAGCTGTTTTTT
CASHEREGAGELFF
>-|TRBV5-1|once|TRBJ1-4
TGCGCCAGCAGCCCCCCGACAGAAGGCGATGAAAAACTGTTTTTT
CASSPPTEGDEKLFF
>-|TRBV19|few|TRBJ2-7
TGTGCCAGTAGGTACAAAGGGACTGGAACCTACGAGCAGTACTTC
CASRYKGTGTYEQYF
>TRBD1|TRBV12-3/TRBV12-4|many|TRBJ1-5
TGTGCCAGCAGTCTTGGACAGGGGAGTCAGCCCCAGCATTTT
CASSLGQGSQPQHF
>-|TRBV19|few|TRBJ2-7
TGTGCCAGTAGTATGGCAGGGTCAACCTACGAGCAGTACTTC
CASSMAGSTYEQYF
>TRBD1|TRBV6-1|many|TRBJ1-5
TGTGCCAGCAGAATGGGACAGACCAATCAGCCCCAGCATTTT
CASRMGQTNQPQHF
>TRBD1|TRBV7-9|-|TRBJ1-4
TGTGCCAGCAGCTTACAGGGGGGCACTAATGAAAAACTGTTTTTT
CASSLQGGTNEKLFF
>-|TRBV7-3|many|TRBJ2-2
TGTGCCAGCAGCTCACAGGGAATAGGGACCGGGGAGCTGTTTTTT
CASSSQGIGTGELFF
>-|TRBV5-5|-|TRBJ2-1
TGCGCCAGCAGCAGCACTAGAGGGAGCTACAATGAGCAGTTCTTC
CASSSTRGSYNEQFF
>-|TRBV4-1|few|TRBJ2-3
TGCGCCAGCAGGCGCCCGGGACTGGAGAGCACAGATACGCAGTATTTT
CASRRPGLESTDTQYF
>-|TRBV12-3/TRBV12-4|many|TRBJ2-5
TGTGCCAGCAGTTTTGCTTCCAAGGGAGAGACCCAGTACTTC
CASSFASKGETQYF
>TRBD2|TRBV10-3|many|TRBJ2-1
TGTGCCATCAGTGAGCACCGTAGCGGGAGGTACAATGAGCAGTTCTTC
CAISEHRSGRYNEQFF
>-|TRBV7-6|many|TRBJ1-1
TGTGCCAGCAGCTTAGCTGGAGAGAACACTGAAGCTTTCTTT
CASSLAGENTEAFF
>-|TRBV28|many|TRBJ2-3
TGTGCCATCGGCGGGATGACAGATACGCAGTATTTT
CAIGGMTDTQYF
>TRBD2|TRBV6-1|few|TRBJ2-1
TGTGCCAGCAGTGAAGTCAGTAGCGGGATCTCCTACAATGAGCAGTTCTTC
CASSEVSSGISYNEQFF
>TRBD2|TRBV14|-|TRBJ2-3
TGTGCCAGCAGCCAGCTAGCGGGCCGCCCCACAGATACGCAGTATTTT
CASSQLAGRPTDTQYF
>TRBD1|TRBV28|-|TRBJ2-3
TGTGCCAGCAGTTTACGGGGACAGCGTACGCAGTATTTT
CASSLRGQRTQYF
>TRBD2|TRBV20-1|many|TRBJ2-1
TGCAGTGCGAAATTTGGGACTAGCGACTCGAATGAGCAGTTCTTC
CSAKFGTSDSNEQFF
>-|TRBV5-5|many|TRBJ1-1
TGTGCCAGCAGGGAGGGTCCAGGGGAATCTGAAGCTTTCTTT
CASREGPGESEAFF
>-|TRBV3-1|many|TRBJ1-2
TGTGCCAGCAGCCAAGAGGGTCTGAGCTATGGCTACACCTTC
CASSQEGLSYGYTF
>TRBD1|TRBV15|-|TRBJ1-2
TGTGCCACCAGCAGAGATAGAGGGACAGCCTTTCGGGGCTACACCTTC
CATSRDRGTAFRGYTF
>-|TRBV18|many|TRBJ1-3
TGTGCCAGCTCACCACCCCGGACAACTAGGGGAAACACCATATATTTT
CASSPPRTTRGNTIYF
>TRBD2|TRBV7-9|-|TRBJ2-1
TGTGCCAGCAGCTTAGCTAGCGGGGAGTCCTACGATGAGCAGTTCTTC
CASSLASGESYDEQFF
>-|TRBV4-3|many|TRBJ2-4
TGCGCCAGCAGCCAGGACAGTCTAGCCAAAAACATTCAGTACTTC
CASSQDSLAKNIQYF
>TRBD2|TRBV4-2|many|TRBJ2-7
TGTGCCAGCAGCCAAGACTCAGGACTAGCGTCGTACGAGCAGTACTTC
CASSQDSGLASYEQYF
>TRBD1|TRBV2|many|TRBJ2-4
TGTGCCAGCAGTGATACAGGGGTACGGGCCAAAAACATTCAGTACTTC
CASSDTGVRAKNIQYF
>-|TRBV19|many|TRBJ1-1
TGTGCCAGCCAGACAGTTCCGAACACTGAAGCTTTCTTT
CASQTVPNTEAFF
>-|TRBV19|-|TRBJ2-7
TGTGCCAGTAGTATAGACCAGGGCCGGGACGAGCAGTACTTC
CASSIDQGRDEQYF